The entry below describes one T cell receptor (beta chain). This sample was taken from a study of blood T cell repertoires in COVID-19. The assay was immunoSEQ multiplex PCR, and TCRdb's table has in-frame clones only and misses some. The sample carries under 65,000 clones, approximately 86% recorded once. The CDR3 spans 14 residues. Trimming removed 3 bases from V and 6 bases from J, with 12 bases in between. Germline V gene data show CDR1 as SGHVS and CDR2 as FQNEAQ. The gene calls are TRBV7-8 and TRBJ1-5; maybe TRBD1 (5 bases). This TCR derives from a man aged 55 to 70 with acute or convalescent COVID-19. The sample consisted of peripheral blood. The CDR3 bases are TGTGCCAGCAGCTTTAATCAGGGCGCTCAGCCCCAGCATTTT. Translated: CASSFNQGAQPQHF.